This passage covers 5 T cell receptor beta chains from one sample sequenced in a study of T-cell memory formation after mild COVID-19. Each CDR3 protein gets one entry after TCRdb re-called the 5' RACE reads with MiXCR. The profile shows about 150,000 distinct CDR3 sequences, around 15% of them singletons. Source material: PBMCs or a T cell subset sorted from them (not recorded which). The receptors come from an adult woman who had mild COVID-19 (a few samples of this study predate the infection). Cell type and time point are not known.

This rearrangement joins TRBV20-1 to TRBJ1-1; the match to TRBD1 covers 8 bases. The CDR3 extends over 14 amino acids. Germline-derived CDR1 and CDR2 are DFQATT and SNEGSKA (reference sequence). Unmatched junction bases numbered 3, after V lost 2 bases and J lost 1 base. Written as DNA, the CDR3 is TGCAGTGCTAGACTTGGGACAGGGAACACTGAAGCTTTCTTT. Translating it yields CSARLGTGNTEAFF.

This clonotype was found a few times. This chain joins TRBV14 and TRBJ2-1; 8 bases match TRBD2. CDR1 SGHDN and CDR2 FVKESK come from the germline V gene. After removal of 0 bases from V and 13 bases from J, the junction contained 11 bases not matched to a gene. The CDR3 consists of 15 residues. Written as DNA, the CDR3 is TGTGCCAGCAGCCAAGATTTGAGGACTAGCCCCAATCAGTTCTTC. Residues: CASSQDLRTSPNQFF.

The chain uses TRBV4-1 and TRBJ2-2; D call uncertain. With 4 bases removed from V and 7 bases from J, the gap between germline ends came to 7 bases. The V gene's germline CDR1 is MGHRA and CDR2 YSYEKL. The CDR3 is made up of 12 amino acids. The CDR3 loop is CASSPGDGELFF. The CDR3 DNA reads as TGCGCCAGCAGCCCCGGCGACGGGGAGCTGTTTTTT.

This clonotype was detected ten times or more. The V and J genes are TRBV7-2 and TRBJ2-7; the D gene is possibly TRBD2 (6 bases). CDR1 is SGHTA, CDR2 FQGNSA, per germline. V was shortened by 2 bases and J by 0 bases, with 8 bases between the two germline ends. There are 14 residues in the CDR3. CDR3 sequence: CASSLLADSYEQYF. Here the CDR3 DNA reads TGTGCCAGCAGCTTATTAGCGGACTCCTACGAGCAGTACTTC.

This clonotype showed up just a few times. The chain employs TRBV7-2 and TRBJ2-7; D remains ambiguous. Germline V gene lookup returns CDR1 SGHTA and CDR2 FQGNSA. The CDR3 extends over 13 amino acids. V lost 11 bases and J 1 base, leaving 15 bases between the germline ends. The chain's CDR3 is CAVDAGSSYEQYF. The CDR3 DNA reads as TGTGCCGTAGACGCCGGGTCTTCCTACGAGCAGTACTTC.